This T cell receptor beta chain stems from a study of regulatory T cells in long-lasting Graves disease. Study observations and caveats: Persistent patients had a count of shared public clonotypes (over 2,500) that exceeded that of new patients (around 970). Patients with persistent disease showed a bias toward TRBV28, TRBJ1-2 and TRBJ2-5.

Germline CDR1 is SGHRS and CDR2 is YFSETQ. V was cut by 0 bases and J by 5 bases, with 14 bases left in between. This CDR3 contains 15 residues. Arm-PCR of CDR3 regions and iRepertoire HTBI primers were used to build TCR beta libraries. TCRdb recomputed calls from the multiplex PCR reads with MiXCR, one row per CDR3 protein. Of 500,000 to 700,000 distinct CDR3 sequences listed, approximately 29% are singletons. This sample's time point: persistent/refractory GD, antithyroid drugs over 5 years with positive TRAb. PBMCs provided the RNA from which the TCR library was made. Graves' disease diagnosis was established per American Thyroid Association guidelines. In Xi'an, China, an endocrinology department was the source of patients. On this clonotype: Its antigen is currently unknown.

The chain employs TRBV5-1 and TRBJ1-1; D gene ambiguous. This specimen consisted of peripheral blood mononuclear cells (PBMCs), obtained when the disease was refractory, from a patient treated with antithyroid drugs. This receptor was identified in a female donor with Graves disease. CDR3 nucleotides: TGCGCCAGCAGCTTGGGGAACAGTTTGACGACTGAAGCTTTCTTT. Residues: CASSLGNSLTTEAFF.